This is a list of T cell receptor beta chains from one sample in a study of identical twins. TCRdb called the 5' RACE reads again in MiXCR, with one record for every CDR3 protein. Among roughly 260,000 distinct CDR3 sequences listed, roughly 7.5% were seen once. The sample also formed part of further work on yellow fever vaccine responses in identical twins.

The specimen sequenced was CD8+ T cells sorted from blood. Source of these receptors: a woman younger than 30 in good health. Both conserved end residues are part of each CDR3. Fields, in order: CDR3 protein, J gene, V gene.

cdr3_aa: CASSSYGLADYNEQFF; j_call: TRBJ2-1; v_call: TRBV7-3
cdr3_aa: CASSEENSYEQYF; j_call: TRBJ2-7; v_call: TRBV2
cdr3_aa: CASGWTWFSNQPQHF; j_call: TRBJ1-5; v_call: TRBV12-5
cdr3_aa: CASSEDLAIQYF; j_call: TRBJ2-5; v_call: TRBV6-1
cdr3_aa: CSVEQEYNEQFF; j_call: TRBJ2-1; v_call: TRBV29-1
cdr3_aa: CASSTHRGRDNEQFF; j_call: TRBJ2-1; v_call: TRBV11-2
cdr3_aa: CASSESGSNHNEQFF; j_call: TRBJ2-1; v_call: TRBV6-4
cdr3_aa: CASSVQGAHGNQPQHF; j_call: TRBJ1-5; v_call: TRBV7-7
cdr3_aa: CASLGRTEETQYF; j_call: TRBJ2-5; v_call: TRBV2
cdr3_aa: CASSSPGQGFHEQYF; j_call: TRBJ2-7; v_call: TRBV5-1
cdr3_aa: CASSRRQGTVETQYF; j_call: TRBJ2-5; v_call: TRBV2
cdr3_aa: CASSQEWGGLNTGELFF; j_call: TRBJ2-2; v_call: TRBV3-1
cdr3_aa: CAISDGATPDSTDTQYF; j_call: TRBJ2-3; v_call: TRBV10-3
cdr3_aa: CSAREGADRDLLGEGTQYF; j_call: TRBJ2-3; v_call: TRBV20-1
cdr3_aa: CASTQDLLTGLDTQYF; j_call: TRBJ2-3; v_call: TRBV3-1
cdr3_aa: CASSHPVSGEGGETQYF; j_call: TRBJ2-5; v_call: TRBV7-9
cdr3_aa: CSVAGAQSPVYYNEQFF; j_call: TRBJ2-1; v_call: TRBV29-1
cdr3_aa: CATSDSGEIGELFF; j_call: TRBJ2-2; v_call: TRBV24-1
cdr3_aa: CASSYRAGNEQFF; j_call: TRBJ2-1; v_call: TRBV12-3/TRBV12-4
cdr3_aa: CASNPPGGDTQYF; j_call: TRBJ2-3; v_call: TRBV12-3/TRBV12-4
cdr3_aa: CSVEDSRSTDTQYF; j_call: TRBJ2-3; v_call: TRBV29-1
cdr3_aa: CASSSRLAGTDTQYF; j_call: TRBJ2-3; v_call: TRBV6-5
cdr3_aa: CAISGLGLYSYEQYF; j_call: TRBJ2-7; v_call: TRBV10-3
cdr3_aa: CASRPDPLDEQFF; j_call: TRBJ2-1; v_call: TRBV6-1
cdr3_aa: CASSLRGAGDTEAFF; j_call: TRBJ1-1; v_call: TRBV27
cdr3_aa: CASSYGLGETQYF; j_call: TRBJ2-5; v_call: TRBV6-5
cdr3_aa: CASSVVALGNTEAFF; j_call: TRBJ1-1; v_call: TRBV9
cdr3_aa: CASSPWTSGAQETQYF; j_call: TRBJ2-5; v_call: TRBV12-3/TRBV12-4
cdr3_aa: CASSTLGLAGEETQYF; j_call: TRBJ2-5; v_call: TRBV2
cdr3_aa: CASSLAGVNEQFF; j_call: TRBJ2-1; v_call: TRBV11-2
cdr3_aa: CASSQDSGGYTGELFF; j_call: TRBJ2-2; v_call: TRBV3-1
cdr3_aa: CASSQGGREQYF; j_call: TRBJ2-7; v_call: TRBV3-1
cdr3_aa: CASSDSSGHYNEQFF; j_call: TRBJ2-1; v_call: TRBV6-4
cdr3_aa: CASSFLAGREQYF; j_call: TRBJ2-7; v_call: TRBV27